The T cell receptor beta chain under discussion was sequenced for a study of graft-versus-host responses after intestinal transplantation. The overall study: Transplantation in recipients was multivisceral, liver-intestinal, or isolated intestinal. Every transplant recipient was induced with anti-thymocyte globulin, then maintained on tacrolimus and steroids for 2 to 4 years. Overall study results and limits: GvH clones appeared in recipient marrow, some first in ileum or blood. GvH clone levels peaked in circulation, and this peak was associated with early post-transplant HvG declines.

As to this clone: Its target is not known.

The germline V gene encodes CDR1 KGHSH and CDR2 LQKENI. The CDR3 totals 15 residues. J was trimmed by 2 bases and V by 2 bases; bases with no gene match: 5. Measured with immunoSEQ multiplex PCR; TCRdb has only the in-frame clones, and not every one. This sample carries around 20,000 clones, 70% to 80% of them seen once, and the ten largest clones take about 3%. Both intraepithelial and lamina propria lymphocytes were released by processing graft tissue. Sample: ileum tissue, taken 12 days after intestinal transplant. The receptor comes from a human patient who received an intestinal transplant, so some T cells may come from the graft donor. The rearrangement links TRBV18 to TRBJ2-7, with 8 positions matching TRBD2. The CDR3 DNA is TGTGCCAGCTCACCATCGGGGGGGATCACCTACGAGCAGTACTTC. Its protein product is CASSPSGGITYEQYF.